The rows below give T cell receptor beta chains drawn from one sample of a study of blood T cell repertoires in COVID-19. Profiling relied on immunoSEQ multiplex PCR, and the TCRdb table lists in-frame clones only, not all of them. This repertoire shows some 460,000 clones, around nine tenths found once; its top ten account for roughly 2%. What was sequenced was PBMCs or T cells enriched from blood (not recorded which). These receptors originate from a woman in her late teens or twenties with acute COVID-19. Both conserved end residues are part of each CDR3. D genes are given only for firm matches. Some rows have no size entry. The others give once, few or many, or a class for an expanded clone.

J: TRBJ2-1; size: once; D: .; V: TRBV11-3; DNA: TGTGCCAGCAGCTGGGGAGAGTCTGACAGGGGAGGGTACAATGAGCAGTTCTTC; CDR3: CASSWGESDRGGYNEQFF
J: TRBJ2-7; size: .; D: TRBD1; V: TRBV6-2/TRBV6-3; DNA: TGTGCCAGCAGTGGACAGGGGAACGAGCAGTACTTC; CDR3: CASSGQGNEQYF
J: TRBJ2-7; size: .; D: .; V: TRBV27; DNA: TGTGCCAGCCCCGCTAACGGGCTCAGCGGGCGCTACGAGCAGTACTTC; CDR3: CASPANGLSGRYEQYF
J: TRBJ1-2; size: .; D: TRBD1; V: TRBV19; DNA: TGTGCCAGTAGTCCGGCCGGGACAGGGTGGTATGGCTACACCTTC; CDR3: CASSPAGTGWYGYTF
J: TRBJ2-7; size: once; D: TRBD2; V: TRBV29-1; DNA: TGCAGCGTTGAAATTAGCGGGAGGCGCGAGCAGTACTTC; CDR3: CSVEISGRREQYF
J: TRBJ1-2; size: .; D: TRBD1; V: TRBV25-1; DNA: TGTGCCAGCTGGACAGGGGTTGGCTACACCTTC; CDR3: CASWTGVGYTF
J: TRBJ1-1; size: .; D: TRBD1; V: TRBV4-3; DNA: TGCGCCAGCAGCCAAGGGACAGGGGCGTCTGAAGCTTTCTTT; CDR3: CASSQGTGASEAFF
J: TRBJ1-6; size: .; D: .; V: TRBV2; DNA: TGTGCCAGCAGGCTAAATTCACCCCTCCACTTT; CDR3: CASRLNSPLHF
J: TRBJ1-5; size: .; D: .; V: TRBV13; DNA: TGTGCCAGCAGCTTAGGCCTTCGGGGTAATAGCAATCAGCCCCAGCATTTT; CDR3: CASSLGLRGNSNQPQHF
J: TRBJ1-1; size: .; D: .; V: TRBV19; DNA: TGTGCCAGTAGTATAGGTGGGGGCAGGAACACTGAAGCTTTCTTT; CDR3: CASSIGGGRNTEAFF
J: TRBJ1-6; size: once; D: .; V: TRBV5-1; DNA: TGCGCCAGCAGCTTGGAGGGGAATTCACCCCTCCACTTT; CDR3: CASSLEGNSPLHF
J: TRBJ2-5; size: .; D: .; V: TRBV28; DNA: TGTGCCAGCAGCCCCGGACTATATGTCCAAGAGACCCAGTACTTC; CDR3: CASSPGLYVQETQYF
J: TRBJ2-1; size: .; D: TRBD2; V: TRBV10-3; DNA: TGTGCCATCACCGAAGCGGAAGCGGGAGGGTACAATGAGCAGTTCTTC; CDR3: CAITEAEAGGYNEQFF
J: TRBJ1-2; size: few; D: .; V: TRBV14; DNA: TGTGCCAGCAGCCACACCAGCGGGGCAATCGGGGGCTACACCTTC; CDR3: CASSHTSGAIGGYTF
J: TRBJ2-3; size: .; D: .; V: TRBV3-1/TRBV3-2; DNA: TGTGCCAGCAGCTTAAGCGGATCAGGTGGAGATACGCAGTATTTT; CDR3: CASSLSGSGGDTQYF
J: TRBJ2-3; size: .; D: TRBD2; V: TRBV5-4; DNA: TGTGCCAGCAGCCCTGTCCTAGCGGGAGTCACGCAGTATTTT; CDR3: CASSPVLAGVTQYF
J: TRBJ2-2; size: .; D: .; V: TRBV9; DNA: TGTGCCAGCAGCGTTAGGGGGGGCGACACCGGGGAGCTGTTTTTT; CDR3: CASSVRGGDTGELFF
J: TRBJ1-6; size: .; D: .; V: TRBV6-5; DNA: TGTGCCAGCAGTACCCTTACCAGAAATTCACCCCTCCACTTT; CDR3: CASSTLTRNSPLHF
J: TRBJ1-6; size: .; D: .; V: TRBV10-3; DNA: TGTGCCATCAGTGTAAGGGAGAGTTCCTATAATTCACCCCTCCACTTT; CDR3: CAISVRESSYNSPLHF
J: TRBJ1-5; size: .; D: .; V: TRBV28; DNA: TGTGCCAGCAGTGTTGCCCAGGAAGTACAGCCCCAGCATTTT; CDR3: CASSVAQEVQPQHF
J: TRBJ1-5; size: .; D: .; V: TRBV28; DNA: TGTGCCAGCGCCAGGACAGTAAGCAATCAGCCCCAGCATTTT; CDR3: CASARTVSNQPQHF